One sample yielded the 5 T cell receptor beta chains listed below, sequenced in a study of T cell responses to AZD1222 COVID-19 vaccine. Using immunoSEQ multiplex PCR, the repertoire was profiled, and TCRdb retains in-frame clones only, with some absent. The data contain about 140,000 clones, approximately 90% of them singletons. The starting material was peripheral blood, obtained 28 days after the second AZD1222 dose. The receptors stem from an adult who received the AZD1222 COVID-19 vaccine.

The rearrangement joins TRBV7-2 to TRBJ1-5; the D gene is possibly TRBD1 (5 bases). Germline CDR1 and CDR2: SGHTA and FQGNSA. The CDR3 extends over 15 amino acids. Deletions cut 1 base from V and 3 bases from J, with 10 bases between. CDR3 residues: CASSLVQGTNQPQHF. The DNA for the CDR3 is TGTGCCAGCAGCTTAGTTCAGGGTACCAATCAGCCCCAGCATTTT.

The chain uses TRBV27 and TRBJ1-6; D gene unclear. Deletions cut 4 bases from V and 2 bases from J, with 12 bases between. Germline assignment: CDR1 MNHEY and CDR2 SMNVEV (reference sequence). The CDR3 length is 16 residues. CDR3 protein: CASSSTTGTYNSPLHF. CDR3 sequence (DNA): TGTGCCAGCAGTTCCACGACCGGGACCTATAATTCACCCCTCCACTTT.

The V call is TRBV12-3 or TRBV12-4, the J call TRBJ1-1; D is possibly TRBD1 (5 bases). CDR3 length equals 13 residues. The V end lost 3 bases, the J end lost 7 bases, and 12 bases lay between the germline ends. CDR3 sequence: CASSFGGAVEAFF. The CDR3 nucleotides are TGTGCCAGCAGTTTTGGAGGGGCTGTTGAAGCTTTCTTT.

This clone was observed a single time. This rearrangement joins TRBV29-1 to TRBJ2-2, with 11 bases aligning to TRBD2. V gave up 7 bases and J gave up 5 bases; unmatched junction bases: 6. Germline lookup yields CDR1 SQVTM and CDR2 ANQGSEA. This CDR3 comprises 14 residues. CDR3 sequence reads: CSARTSGLTGELFF. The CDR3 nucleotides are TGCAGCGCTCGGACTAGCGGGCTGACCGGGGAGCTGTTTTTT.

The CDR3 spells CATSDGLAGRFEQFF. Written as DNA, the CDR3 is TGTGCCACCAGTGATGGACTAGCGGGAAGGTTTGAGCAGTTCTTC. The chain couples TRBV24-1 to TRBJ2-1; 12 positions agree with TRBD2. There are 15 residues in the CDR3. The V segment lost 3 bases and the J segment 9 bases; nucleotides outside the gene matches: 5. Germline CDR1 is KGHDR and CDR2 is SFDVKD.